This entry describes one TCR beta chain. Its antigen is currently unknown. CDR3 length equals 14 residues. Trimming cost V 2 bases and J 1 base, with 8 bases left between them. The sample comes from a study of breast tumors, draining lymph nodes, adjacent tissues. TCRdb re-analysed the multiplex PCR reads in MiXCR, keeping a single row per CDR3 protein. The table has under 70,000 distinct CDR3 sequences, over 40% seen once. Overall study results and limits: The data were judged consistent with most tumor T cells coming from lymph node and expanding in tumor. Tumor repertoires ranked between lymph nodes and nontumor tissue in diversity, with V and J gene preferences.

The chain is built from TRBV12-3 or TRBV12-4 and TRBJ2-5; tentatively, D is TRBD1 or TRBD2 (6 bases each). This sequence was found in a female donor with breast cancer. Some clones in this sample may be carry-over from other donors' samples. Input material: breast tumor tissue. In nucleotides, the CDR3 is TGTGCCAGCAGTTTATCGGGGGCCCAAGAGACCCAGTACTTC. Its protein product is CASSLSGAQETQYF.